These 5 T cell receptor beta chains were sequenced from one sample in a study of cytomegalovirus exposure and HLA in healthy donors. The PCR was carried out with 60 Vbeta primers and 13 Jbeta primers. Data came from immunoSEQ multiplex PCR; TCRdb stores just in-frame clones and leaves some out. The sample has about 190,000 clones, around three quarters seen once. Specimen: PBMCs. Receptors originate from a woman aged 18-30 years in good health and CMV-seronegative.

The chain links TRBV6-5 to TRBJ1-5; weak D call: TRBD1 (6 bases). The CDR3 consists of 14 residues. V lost 6 bases to trimming and J lost 6 bases, with 15 bases between them. The germline V gene encodes CDR1 MNHEY and CDR2 SVGAGI. CDR3 amino acids: CASRLTGSGQPQHF. The CDR3 DNA reads TGTGCCAGCAGACTAACAGGGTCGGGTCAGCCCCAGCATTTT.

The chain uses TRBV4-3 and TRBJ1-2; TRBD1 is a possible D gene (6 bases). CDR1 LGHNA and CDR2 YSLEER come from the germline V gene. The CDR3 runs 15 residues. The V gene lost 0 bases and the J gene lost 7 bases, with 15 bases spanning the gap. The chain's CDR3 is CASSQDRYTGFGYTF. The CDR3, as DNA: TGCGCCAGCAGCCAAGATCGCTATACAGGGTTTGGCTACACCTTC.

The chain uses TRBV10-2 and TRBJ2-1; maybe TRBD2 (6 bases). The ends were cut back, 5 bases at V and 8 bases at J, with 22 bases in the middle. The CDR3 is 16 amino acids. Germline V lookup: CDR1 WSHSY, CDR2 SAAADI. The CDR3 region is CASSQSPGGLGDEQFF. CDR3 sequence (DNA): TGCGCCAGCAGTCAATCCCCTGGGGGACTGGGGGATGAGCAGTTCTTC.

This chain links TRBV29-1 with TRBJ1-2; 8 bases match TRBD1. Unmatched junction bases numbered 11, after V lost 7 bases and J lost 4 bases. Germline V lookup: CDR1 SQVTM, CDR2 ANQGSEA. The CDR3 spans 14 residues. This chain's CDR3 is CSAGHKDRVYGYTF. As DNA, the CDR3 is TGCAGCGCCGGACACAAGGACAGGGTCTATGGCTACACCTTC. The variable domain in full, with the rest retrieved from reference TRBV29-1 and TRBJ1-2, is SAVISQKPSRDICQRGTSLTIQCQVDSQVTMMFWYRQQPGQSLTLIATANQGSEATYESGFVIDKFPISRPNLTFSTLTVSNMSPEDSSIYLCSAGHKDRVYGYTFGSGTRLTVV.

This chain joins TRBV29-1 and TRBJ1-4; 7 bases match TRBD1. J gave up 2 bases and V 5 bases, and 5 bases lay outside the gene matches. The CDR3 has 14 residues. Germline V gene sequence: CDR1 SQVTM, CDR2 ANQGSEA. Here the CDR3 reads CSVTDRETNEKLFF. The CDR3 coding sequence is TGCAGCGTTACCGACAGGGAGACTAATGAAAAACTGTTTTTT. The entire variable domain, with the rest obtained from reference TRBV29-1 and TRBJ1-4, is as follows: SAVISQKPSRDICQRGTSLTIQCQVDSQVTMMFWYRQQPGQSLTLIATANQGSEATYESGFVIDKFPISRPNLTFSTLTVSNMSPEDSSIYLCSVTDRETNEKLFFGSGTQLSVL.